Included here is one T cell receptor beta chain sequence, with context. Its antigen is not known. This sample stems from a study of T-cell reconstitution after alpha-beta-depleted transplantation in children. The study, taken as a whole, reports: A year had passed since transplant, and T-cell counts and diversity by then came mostly from newly produced T cells. The origin of alpha-beta T cells about two months after transplant was reportedly several hundred expanded graft clones. Recipient T cells and thymic progenitors that survived gave rise to the high TCRbeta diversity observed at day 60 in some patients.

Researchers prepared the TCRbeta library using unique molecular identifiers, the study reports. TCRdb re-derived calls from the PCR reads in MiXCR, one entry per CDR3 protein. Of some 350,000 distinct CDR3 sequences listed, under 20% are singletons. Trimming removed 10 bases at V and 0 bases at J, with 10 bases between. The CDR3 consists of 14 residues. Germline V gene data show CDR1 as ENHRY and CDR2 as SYGVKD. The rearrangement uses TRBV10-3 and TRBJ2-6; TRBD2 might be the D (5 bases). This TCR was recovered from a male patient aged 2-10 years who had a stem cell transplant for acute lymphoblastic leukemia, so the T cells may come from the graft donor. Sequenced here: PBMCs, mostly from graft donor cells, sampled 360 days after TCRalphabeta/CD19-depleted stem cell transplant. The CDR3 here is CATLDFSGANVLTF. The CDR3 DNA is TGTGCCACCTTGGACTTCTCTGGGGCCAACGTCCTGACTTTC.